This T cell receptor beta chain stems from a study of siplizumab effects on memory and regulatory T cells. Study-level findings and limits: Controls showed an average of approximately 27% Treg-derived mappable alloreactive CD4+ clones, while siplizumab showed nearly 70%.

On this clone: The antigen remains unidentified.

The length of the CDR3 is 16 residues. J gave up 7 bases and V 0 bases, and 7 bases lay outside the gene matches. Germline CDR1 and CDR2: SGHRS and YFSETQ. Repertoires were generated with immunoSEQ multiplex PCR, while TCRdb's copy carries only in-frame clones and drops some. This sample has roughly 100,000 clones, with 85% to 95% found just once. The source is a human donor in good health. This chain joins TRBV5-1 and TRBJ2-2; the match to TRBD2 covers 9 bases. Material: CD4+ T cells sorted from blood. In nucleotides, the CDR3 is TGCGCCAGCAGCTTGGGAGCGGGGGGCCAGAACGGGGAGCTGTTTTTT. As protein: CASSLGAGGQNGELFF. Supplemented by reference TRBV5-1 and TRBJ2-2, the full variable domain reads KAGVTQTPRYLIKTRGQQVTLSCSPISGHRSVSWYQQTPGQGLQFLFEYFSETQRNKGNFPGRFSGRQFSNSRSEMNVSTLELGDSALYLCASSLGAGGQNGELFFGEGSRLTVL.